This T cell receptor beta chain was recorded in a study of cytomegalovirus exposure and HLA in healthy donors. CDR1 is MGHRA, CDR2 YSYEKL, per germline. The CDR3 consists of 18 residues. V was trimmed by 4 bases and J by 2 bases, leaving 21 bases between them. For this clone: What it recognizes is unknown.

Study conclusions and caveats: A later analysis found most CMV-associated TCR beta chains apparently HLA-restricted.

This PCR relied on a set of 60 Vbeta primers and 13 Jbeta primers. Assay: immunoSEQ multiplex PCR; the TCRdb copy retains only in-frame clones and omits some. Of under 200,000 clones listed, approximately 80% are singletons. V and J are TRBV4-1 and TRBJ2-1; D is possibly TRBD2 (6 bases). This receptor was identified in a young woman in good health and CMV-seronegative. Sequencing input: PBMCs. CDR3 sequence: CASSPLPGSNFTYNEQFF. The CDR3 region has the DNA TGCGCCAGCAGCCCTTTACCCGGGAGTAACTTCACCTACAATGAGCAGTTCTTC.